The 20 T cell receptor beta chains below were found in one sample sequenced in a study of cytomegalovirus exposure and HLA in healthy donors. Vbeta (60) and Jbeta (13) primers were used in the PCR. Clones were sequenced by immunoSEQ multiplex PCR, and TCRdb holds only the in-frame ones, with some missing. The table records around 100,000 clones, approximately 70% of them present only once. Specimen: PBMCs. The receptors stem from a man aged 40-49 years in good health and CMV-seropositive.

This sequence joins TRBV6-1 and TRBJ2-7; no definite D call. V lost 3 bases and J lost 6, with 9 bases in between. Germline V gives CDR1 MNHNS, CDR2 SASEGT. The CDR3 runs to 12 residues. The CDR3 here is CASSDGGLEQYV. The CDR3 DNA reads TGTGCCAGCAGTGACGGTGGGCTCGAGCAGTACGTC.

This chain links TRBV19 with TRBJ2-6; tentative D call: TRBD1 (6 bases). V lost 10 bases, J lost 0 bases, and 13 bases lay in between. The length of the CDR3 is 15 residues. Germline CDR1 reads LNHDA; CDR2 reads SQIVND (reference sequence). In DNA, the CDR3 is TGTGCCACCGAACAGGGCCTCTCTGGGGCCAACGTCCTGACTTTC. It encodes CATEQGLSGANVLTF.

The chain combines TRBV28 with TRBJ1-5; TRBD1 matches 7 bases. After removal of 6 bases from V and 1 base from J, the junction contained 12 bases not matched to a gene. The CDR3 is 17 residues long. Germline assignment: CDR1 MDHEN and CDR2 SYDVKM. Written as DNA, the CDR3 is TGTGCCAGCAGCCGAGAGGGTTGGGACAGCAGCAATCAGCCCCAGCATTTT. Translating gives CASSREGWDSSNQPQHF.

The rearrangement links TRBV5-6 to TRBJ1-1, with 7 bases identical to TRBD1. Germline V gene lookup returns CDR1 SGHDT and CDR2 YYEEEE. CDR3 size: 15 residues. The V segment lost 4 bases and the J segment 1 base; nucleotides outside the gene matches: 7. CDR3 coding DNA: TGTGCCAGCAGCGGCCTGGGGACAGCGAACACTGAAGCTTTCTTT. Its protein is CASSGLGTANTEAFF.

This clone was observed a few times. The chain carries TRBV10-3 and TRBJ2-2; 11 positions agree with TRBD2. The trim removed 3 bases at V and 6 bases at J, leaving 9 bases unmatched. The CDR3 spans 17 residues. Germline V CDR1 and CDR2: ENHRY, SYGVKD. CDR3 in DNA: TGTGCCATCAGTGACAGGGGACTAGCGGACGGCGCCGGGGAGCTGTTTTTT. Translation gives CAISDRGLADGAGELFF.

This clone was detected a few times. The J gene is TRBJ2-1, the V gene TRBV27; possible D gene TRBD2, 7 bases. CDR3 length equals 16 residues. Trimming stripped 5 bases from V and 7 bases from J, with 21 bases between. The V gene's germline CDR1 is MNHEY and CDR2 SMNVEV (reference sequence). This CDR3 is CASSPLGGGRKNEQFF. DNA of the CDR3: TGTGCCAGCAGTCCCCTTGGGGGGGGGCGTAAAAATGAGCAGTTCTTC.

The J gene is TRBJ2-7, the V gene TRBV21-1; TRBD1, the table's D call, was not compared with the DNA. TRBV21-1 is termed a pseudogene. The CDR3 extends over 14 amino acids. In DNA form, the CDR3 reads TGTGCCAGCAGCCCCAGGACAGGGATTTACGAGCAGTACGTC. This sequence encodes CASSPRTGIYEQYV.

A remark on this clone: The junction and the germline gene differ at one end; a read error may be behind it. The chain links TRBV7-9 to TRBJ1-2, with D hard to call. The CDR3 loop spans 14 amino acids. Germline values: CDR1 SEHNR, CDR2 FQNEAQ (reference sequence). CDR3 amino acids: CSSSLVNNLRLYTF. CDR3 coding DNA: TGTTCCAGCAGCTTAGTTAATAACTTGAGGCTCTACACCTTC.

This chain links TRBV28 with TRBJ2-1, with 9 bases matching TRBD1. V lost 11 bases, J lost 7 bases, and 6 bases stayed unmatched. The CDR3 extends over 12 amino acids. Per the germline V gene, CDR1 is MDHEN and CDR2 is SYDVKM. Here the CDR3 DNA reads TGTGCCGGGGGGACAGGGCGGAATGAGCAGTTCTTC. Protein product: CAGGTGRNEQFF.

This clone was detected a few times. V and J are TRBV9 and TRBJ2-1, with a tentative D call TRBD1 (6 bases). Deletions cut 2 bases from V and 7 bases from J, with 31 bases between. Germline lookup yields CDR1 SGDLS and CDR2 YYNGEE. The length of the CDR3 is 20 residues. The CDR3 loop reads CASSVSTGSLEPRKENEQFF. In nucleotides, the CDR3 is TGTGCCAGCAGCGTGTCTACAGGGAGTCTCGAACCCCGAAAGGAGAATGAGCAGTTCTTC.

The chain employs TRBV4-1 and TRBJ1-1; D unresolved. Between the trimmed V and J ends, which lost 1 base and 2 bases, there was a span of 8 bases. This CDR3 is 14 amino acids long. The germline CDR1 and CDR2 sequences are MGHRA and YSYEKL. The CDR3 coding sequence is TGCGCCAGCAGCCAAGTCACAGCTAACACTGAAGCTTTCTTT. Translating it yields CASSQVTANTEAFF.

This clone occurred a few times. The gene calls are TRBV9 and TRBJ1-4; the match to TRBD1 covers 7 bases. J gave up 2 bases and V 5 bases, and 9 bases lay outside the gene matches. The CDR3 has 16 residues. Looked up from germline, CDR1 is SGDLS and CDR2 is YYNGEE. The CDR3 DNA is TGTGCCAGCAGTCGTACAGGGGTAGGGACTAATGAAAAACTGTTTTTT. Residues: CASSRTGVGTNEKLFF.

This chain joins TRBV5-1 and TRBJ2-5; tentative D call: TRBD1 (5 bases). The V and J ends lost 0 bases and 3 bases respectively, with 18 bases between them. CDR3 length equals 17 residues. Germline assignment: CDR1 SGHRS and CDR2 YFSETQ. Here the CDR3 DNA reads TGCGCCAGCAGCTTGGTAGTGGTGGGGCAAATCAAAGAGACCCAGTACTTC. Translation: CASSLVVVGQIKETQYF. Looking up the rest from reference TRBV5-1 and TRBJ2-5 gives the full variable domain: KAGVTQTPRYLIKTRGQQVTLSCSPISGHRSVSWYQQTPGQGLQFLFEYFSETQRNKGNFPGRFSGRQFSNSRSEMNVSTLELGDSALYLCASSLVVVGQIKETQYFGPGTRLLVL.

The chain couples TRBV12-2 to TRBJ1-1; the table's D call, TRBD1, was not checked against the DNA. TRBV12-2 is listed as a pseudogene. The CDR3 has 15 residues. CDR3 sequence (DNA): TGTGCAAGTCGCTTGGCCCAGGGGGTGAACACTGAAGCTTTCTTT. It is translated as CASRLAQGVNTEAFF.

This clone came up once. V is TRBV5-1 and J is TRBJ2-2; TRBD1 matches 7 bases. Germline lookup yields CDR1 SGHRS and CDR2 YFSETQ. V lost 3 bases to trimming and J lost 4 bases; unmatched junction nucleotides: 6. The CDR3 is 15 amino acids. Here the CDR3 DNA reads TGCGCCAGCAGCTCAGGACAGGTTAGCACCGGGGAGCTGTTTTTT. Protein: CASSSGQVSTGELFF.

There are a few counts of this clone. The J gene is TRBJ2-7, the V gene TRBV7-2, with 8 bases aligning to TRBD2. CDR1 is SGHTA and CDR2 is FQGNSA in the germline V gene. Germline trimming cut 3 bases from V and 7 bases from J; bases unmatched to any gene: 8. This CDR3 spans 14 amino acids. Written as DNA, the CDR3 is TGTGCCAGCAGCTTCACTAGCGGCCTTCGTGAGCAGTACTTC. It codes for CASSFTSGLREQYF. Looking up the rest from reference TRBV7-2 and TRBJ2-7 gives the full variable domain: GAGVSQSPSNKVTEKGKDVELRCDPISGHTALYWYRQSLGQGLEFLIYFQGNSAPDKSGLPSDRFSAERTGGSVSTLTIQRTQQEDSAVYLCASSFTSGLREQYFGPGTRLTVT.

The gene calls are TRBV30 and TRBJ1-1; D is unresolved. The V gene's germline CDR1 is GTSNPN and CDR2 SVGIG (reference sequence). Trimming cost V 5 bases and J 1 base, with 14 bases left between them. This CDR3 region has 14 residues. DNA of the CDR3: TGTGCCTGGGGAGAGGGCGCCCCGAACACTGAAGCTTTCTTT. It is translated as CAWGEGAPNTEAFF.

The chain combines TRBV5-1 with TRBJ2-1, with 12 bases fitting TRBD2. The germline CDR1 and CDR2 sequences are SGHRS and YFSETQ. The J segment lost 2 bases and the V segment lost 0 bases, leaving 0 bases of the junction unmatched. The CDR3 has 16 amino acids. The CDR3 loop reads CASSLGLAGAYNEQFF. The CDR3 DNA sequence: TGCGCCAGCAGCTTGGGACTAGCGGGAGCCTACAATGAGCAGTTCTTC.

This chain links TRBV10-3 with TRBJ2-7, with D maybe TRBD2 (5 bases). Trimming shortened V by 10 bases and J by 3 bases, and 7 bases separated the two germline ends. This CDR3 contains 10 residues. Per the germline V gene, CDR1 is ENHRY and CDR2 is SYGVKD. CDR3 DNA: TGTGCCACGGGGAACTACGAGCAGTACTTC. This encodes CATGNYEQYF.

This chain uses TRBV2 with TRBJ1-1; D perhaps matches TRBD1 (6 bases). The CDR3 has 14 residues. V dropped 2 bases and J dropped 0 bases, with 7 bases sitting between them. CDR1 is SNHLY and CDR2 is FYNNEI in the germline V gene. Written as DNA, the CDR3 is TGTGCCAGCAGTGAACAGGGGATGAACACTGAAGCTTTCTTT. This sequence encodes CASSEQGMNTEAFF. Combining the CDR3 with reference TRBV2 and TRBJ1-1 gives the whole variable domain EPEVTQTPSHQVTQMGQEVILRCVPISNHLYFYWYRQILGQKVEFLVSFYNNEISEKSEIFDDQFSVERPDGSNFTLKIRSTKLEDSAMYFCASSEQGMNTEAFFGQGTRLTVV.